These 24 T cell receptor beta chains came from one sample sequenced in a study of blood T cell repertoires in COVID-19. The protocol was immunoSEQ multiplex PCR, while the TCRdb copy is restricted to in-frame clones and leaves out a portion. This sample carries about 200,000 clones, 65% to 90% of them seen once, and the ten largest clones take around 5.5%. Source material: PBMCs or T cells enriched from blood (not recorded which). The source of these receptors is a woman aged 60-75 years with acute COVID-19.

This chain uses TRBV30 with TRBJ2-7; D is perhaps TRBD2 (5 bases). V lost 8 bases and J lost 0, with 14 bases in between. The CDR3 has 13 residues. Germline CDR1 GTSNPN, CDR2 SVGIG (reference sequence). CDR3 bases: TGTGCCAGAAATAGCGTCGGCTCCTACGAGCAGTACTTC. The encoded protein is CARNSVGSYEQYF.

This clone was counted only a few times. The chain links TRBV4-3 to TRBJ2-1; TRBD1 is a possible D gene (6 bases). Germline V lookup: CDR1 LGHNA, CDR2 YSLEER. V dropped 0 bases and J dropped 5 bases, with 11 bases sitting between them. The CDR3 consists of 15 residues. In DNA form, the CDR3 reads TGCGCCAGCAGCCAAGAAAGGGCAGGGGACAATGAGCAGTTCTTC. Its protein is CASSQERAGDNEQFF.

V gene TRBV6-1 combines with J gene TRBJ1-2, with 8 bases aligning to TRBD1. Trimming removed 0 bases from V and 5 bases from J; junction bases left unmatched: 5. Germline CDR1 is MNHNS and CDR2 is SASEGT. The CDR3 spans 15 residues. CDR3 loop: CASSEAQGARYGYTF. The CDR3 nucleotides are TGTGCCAGCAGTGAAGCCCAGGGGGCGCGGTATGGCTACACCTTC.

This clone was seen only once. The V and J genes are TRBV19 and TRBJ1-2, with no clear D. The CDR3 is made up of 14 amino acids. Germline V gene sequence: CDR1 LNHDA, CDR2 SQIVND (reference sequence). Trimming stripped 5 bases from V and 1 base from J, with 11 bases between. The CDR3 nucleotides are TGTGCCAGTAGTCAGAACATCGATAACTATGGCTACACCTTC. It is translated as CASSQNIDNYGYTF.

The chain recombines TRBV7-2 with TRBJ1-4; TRBD1 is a possible D gene (6 bases). V shed 5 bases and J shed 7 bases, with 20 bases lying between them. This CDR3 comprises 16 residues. CDR1 and CDR2 (germline): SGHTA, FQGNSA. The chain's CDR3 is CASSQQGGGYLEKLFF. The CDR3 bases are TGTGCCAGCAGCCAACAAGGGGGGGGGTATCTTGAAAAACTGTTTTTT.

The chain employs TRBV6-2 or TRBV6-3 and TRBJ2-4; 8 bases are a match to TRBD2. The CDR3 is 14 residues long. Trimming cost V 6 bases and J 6 bases; bases outside gene matches: 7. CDR1 and CDR2 (germline): MNHEY, SVGEGT. The CDR3 spells CASSLLAGGNIQYF. The CDR3 region has the DNA TGTGCCAGCAGCCTACTTGCGGGGGGAAACATTCAGTACTTC.

J is TRBJ2-7 and V is TRBV6-5; 9 nucleotides agree with TRBD1. Per germline, CDR1 MNHEY and CDR2 SVGAGI. The CDR3 length is 15 residues. Trimming took 4 bases from V and 2 from J; bases not matched to a gene: 6. The CDR3 is CASSLNRGPPYEQYF. The CDR3 DNA follows: TGTGCCAGCAGTTTAAACAGGGGGCCTCCCTACGAGCAGTACTTC.

The chain combines TRBV20-1 with TRBJ1-2; possibly TRBD1 for D (5 bases). Trimming left V 5 bases short and J 6 bases short, with 10 bases between. Germline V gene data show CDR1 as DFQATT and CDR2 as SNEGSKA (reference sequence). The length of the CDR3 is 11 residues. The CDR3 bases are TGCAGTGCTGGACATAAAGATGGCTACACCTTC. As protein: CSAGHKDGYTF.

This chain links TRBV28 with TRBJ2-5, with 8 bases that match TRBD1. J was trimmed by 5 bases and V by 4 bases; bases with no gene match: 12. This CDR3 has 16 amino acids. In germline, CDR1 is MDHEN, CDR2 SYDVKM. The CDR3: CASSSGTGLKRETQYF. For the CDR3, the DNA is TGTGCCAGCAGTTCCGGGACAGGTCTCAAACGGGAGACCCAGTACTTC. Supplemented by reference TRBV28 and TRBJ2-5, the full variable domain reads DVKVTQSSRYLVKRTGEKVFLECVQDMDHENMFWYRQDPGLGLRLIYFSYDVKMKEKGDIPEGYSVSREKKERFSLILESASTNQTSMYLCASSSGTGLKRETQYFGPGTRLLVL.

The CDR3 DNA reads as TGTGCCAGCCGTGCGGTGGGTAGTAGCACAGATACGCAGTATTTT. This sequence encodes CASRAVGSSTDTQYF. V gene TRBV9 combines with J gene TRBJ2-3; D uncertain. The CDR3 sequence is 15 residues long. The germline V gene encodes CDR1 SGDLS and CDR2 YYNGEE. The germline V and J ends were trimmed by 7 bases and 0 bases, with 15 bases remaining between them.

This clone is a singleton in its sample. This rearrangement joins TRBV6-5 to TRBJ1-1, with D possibly being TRBD1 (5 bases). Germline-derived CDR1 and CDR2 are MNHEY and SVGAGI. The CDR3 has 13 amino acids. V dropped 6 bases and J dropped 11 bases, with 19 bases sitting between them. The CDR3 region is CASSPGRGQRAFF. The CDR3 DNA is TGTGCCAGCAGCCCCGGGAGGGGCCAGAGGGCTTTCTTT.

This clone appeared once. The V call is TRBV7-2, the J call TRBJ2-5; D is unclear. V lost 1 base and J 2 bases, leaving 11 bases between the germline ends. The CDR3 is 15 amino acids. Germline CDR1 reads SGHTA; CDR2 reads FQGNSA. The CDR3 is CASSLGYSLQETQYF. The CDR3 DNA sequence: TGTGCCAGCAGCTTAGGGTACAGCCTGCAAGAGACCCAGTACTTC.

This chain uses TRBV7-2 with TRBJ1-5, with a possible D match to TRBD1 (5 bases). The germline CDR1 and CDR2 sequences are SGHTA and FQGNSA. The length of the CDR3 is 13 residues. The V and J ends lost 6 bases and 2 bases respectively, with 8 bases between them. The chain's CDR3 is CASSWGGNQPQHF. CDR3 sequence (DNA): TGTGCCAGCAGTTGGGGGGGCAATCAGCCCCAGCATTTT.

This chain joins TRBV6-1 and TRBJ1-2; TRBD1 matches at 7 bases. Per germline, CDR1 MNHNS and CDR2 SASEGT. The junction had 3 bases not matched to a gene; V was cut back by 3 bases and J by 8 bases. This CDR3 comprises 12 residues. CDR3 region: CASSELQGGYTF. The CDR3 DNA reads as TGTGCCAGCAGTGAGCTACAGGGGGGCTACACCTTC.

The chain is built from TRBV18 and TRBJ1-4; no reliable D call. The length of the CDR3 is 15 residues. V was cut by 6 bases and J by 0 bases, with 11 bases left in between. CDR1 is KGHSH and CDR2 is LQKENI in the germline V gene. In DNA, the CDR3 is TGTGCCAGCTCGCTACACAGAGCAACTAATGAAAAACTGTTTTTT. Translation: CASSLHRATNEKLFF.

V and J are TRBV18 and TRBJ1-6, with 7 bases lining up with TRBD1. This CDR3 comprises 18 residues. With V trimmed by 5 bases and J by 9 bases, 19 bases remained unmatched. CDR1 is KGHSH and CDR2 is LQKENI in the germline V gene. This CDR3 reads CASSTTGTAFTSGSPLHF. Written as DNA, the CDR3 is TGTGCCAGCTCAACGACCGGGACAGCCTTCACGAGTGGTTCACCCCTCCACTTT.

The chain joins TRBV2 to TRBJ2-7; 7 nucleotides match TRBD1. With 4 bases clipped from V and 3 bases from J, the junction kept 6 bases outside the gene matches. Germline V gene lookup returns CDR1 SNHLY and CDR2 FYNNEI. This CDR3 has 14 residues. CDR3 sequence: CASSVGTGDYEQYF. The CDR3 bases are TGTGCCAGCAGTGTTGGAACAGGGGACTACGAGCAGTACTTC. Complete variable domain (other parts from reference TRBV2 and TRBJ2-7): EPEVTQTPSHQVTQMGQEVILRCVPISNHLYFYWYRQILGQKVEFLVSFYNNEISEKSEIFDDQFSVERPDGSNFTLKIRSTKLEDSAMYFCASSVGTGDYEQYFGPGTRLTVT.

The chain combines TRBV28 with TRBJ1-5, with D hard to call. In germline, CDR1 is MDHEN, CDR2 SYDVKM. Trimming took 2 bases from V and 6 from J, leaving 17 bases between them. The CDR3 totals 16 residues. The CDR3 bases are TGTGCCAGCAGTTTAGGCGGCAGTGGCCTTTTTCAGCCCCAGCATTTT. It codes for CASSLGGSGLFQPQHF. Full variable domain (remainder filled in from reference TRBV28 and TRBJ1-5): DVKVTQSSRYLVKRTGEKVFLECVQDMDHENMFWYRQDPGLGLRLIYFSYDVKMKEKGDIPEGYSVSREKKERFSLILESASTNQTSMYLCASSLGGSGLFQPQHFGDGTRLSIL.

The chain links TRBV7-9 to TRBJ1-1; 7 bases map to TRBD1. The CDR3 covers 14 residues. V trimming: 5 bases; J trimming: 4 bases; junction bases outside the gene matches: 7. The germline gives CDR1 SEHNR, CDR2 FQNEAQ (reference sequence). CDR3 residues: CASSPGTALTEAFF. DNA of the CDR3: TGTGCCAGCAGCCCGGGGACAGCTCTCACTGAAGCTTTCTTT.

In this sample, this clone turned up a few times. The gene calls are TRBV3-1 (or the pseudogene TRBV3-2) and TRBJ1-5; 7 bases line up with TRBD1. The junction had 13 bases not matched to a gene; V was cut back by 0 bases and J by 2 bases. The germline V gene has CDR1 LGHDT and CDR2 YNNKEL (reference sequence). CDR3 size: 19 residues. The CDR3 protein is CASSQDKGTVERGNQPQHF. In nucleotides, the CDR3 is TGTGCCAGCAGCCAAGATAAAGGGACAGTGGAGAGAGGCAATCAGCCCCAGCATTTT.

The rearrangement links TRBV6-5 to TRBJ1-2; TRBD1 matches at 8 bases. V shed 2 bases and J 7 bases; nucleotides not matched to a gene: 6. The CDR3 consists of 14 residues. CDR1 is MNHEY, CDR2 SVGAGI, per germline. This chain's CDR3 is CASSYTGQGAGYTF. The DNA of the CDR3 is TGTGCCAGCAGTTACACCGGACAGGGAGCTGGCTACACCTTC.

The gene calls are TRBV9 and TRBJ2-3; TRBD1 matches at 9 bases. This CDR3 spans 16 amino acids. Germline V CDR1 and CDR2: SGDLS, YYNGEE. V gave up 3 bases and J gave up 4 bases; unmatched junction bases: 9. The CDR3 reads CASSGPSGTGSDTQYF. Written as DNA, the CDR3 is TGTGCCAGCAGCGGACCTTCCGGGACAGGGTCAGATACGCAGTATTTT.

J is TRBJ2-1 and V is TRBV13; 7 nucleotides align to TRBD1. CDR1 PRHDT and CDR2 FYEKMQ come from the germline V gene (reference sequence). The V segment lost 4 bases and the J segment 4 bases; nucleotides outside the gene matches: 10. This CDR3 has 16 amino acids. CDR3 coding DNA: TGTGCCAGCAGCTCGTTTTGGGGGACAGATTACAATGAGCAGTTCTTC. Residues: CASSSFWGTDYNEQFF.

The chain employs TRBV27 and TRBJ2-1; 8 bases map to TRBD2. Germline V gives CDR1 MNHEY, CDR2 SMNVEV (reference sequence). V lost 6 bases, J lost 3 bases, and 16 bases stayed unmatched. CDR3 length: 18 residues. The CDR3 DNA sequence: TGTGCCAGCAGCAGTGCCCCGAGTGCCCTAGCGGGCTACAATGAGCAGTTCTTC. Translated, it gives CASSSAPSALAGYNEQFF.